One T cell receptor beta chain is described in this entry. What it recognizes is unknown. The PCR contained 60 Vbeta and 13 Jbeta primers. Repertoires were generated with immunoSEQ multiplex PCR, while TCRdb's copy carries only in-frame clones and drops some. The sample records approximately 92,000 clones, just under 70% being singletons. The data belong to a study of cytomegalovirus exposure and HLA in healthy donors. The CDR3 totals 14 residues. CDR1 SGHRS and CDR2 YFSETQ come from the germline V gene. The ends were cut back, 3 bases at V and 2 bases at J, with 11 bases in the middle. Whole-study results and caveats: In an earlier analysis, in roughly 580 donors, most V segments appeared productive either ~90% or ~30% of the time. It was reportedly the case that the classifier diagnosed cytomegalovirus status with high specificity and sensitivity. When analyzed later, a missense DCLRE1C variant was found to be linked to TCR beta V- and J-gene trimming. As a later analysis revealed, the rate of TCR association differed by HLA locus, with DRB1 most and HLA-C fewest.

V and J are TRBV5-1 and TRBJ1-2; no firm D call. Specimen: PBMCs. The origin of this receptor is a man in his fifties or sixties in good health and CMV-seronegative. The CDR3 coding sequence is TGCGCCAGCAGCTCTCGGACTCAGAACTATGGCTACACCTTC. This sequence encodes CASSSRTQNYGYTF.